The 6 T cell receptor beta chains reported below all come from one sample, sequenced in a study of response to subunit inactivated influenza vaccine. Each CDR3 protein gets one entry after TCRdb re-called the RT-PCR reads with MiXCR. The table records 300,000 to 350,000 distinct CDR3 sequences, less than 25% of them present only once. Sequenced material: PBMCs from blood, taken about 20 months after vaccination. These receptors were taken from a man aged 50 to 69 who received an inactivated influenza vaccine.

The rearrangement uses TRBV24-1 and TRBJ2-1; 7 nucleotides match TRBD1. Trimming took 4 bases from V and 5 from J; bases not matched to a gene: 7. The CDR3 runs to 15 residues. Germline V gives CDR1 KGHDR, CDR2 SFDVKD. In DNA, the CDR3 is TGTGCCACCAGTGACCGCCTGACAGGGCACAATGAGCAGTTCTTC. Amino acids: CATSDRLTGHNEQFF.

This clonotype was observed many times. V is TRBV12-3 or TRBV12-4 and J is TRBJ1-2; TRBD1 aligns across 10 bases. The CDR3 totals 17 residues. The ends lost 5 bases at V and 3 bases at J; junction bases unmatched: 12. CDR3 residues: CASSMNAGQGIHYGYTF. DNA of the CDR3: TGTGCCAGCAGTATGAATGCGGGACAGGGGATCCACTATGGCTACACCTTC.

This clonotype was counted only a few times. J is TRBJ1-1 and V is TRBV18, with D possibly matching TRBD1 (5 bases). Germline CDR1 is KGHSH and CDR2 is LQKENI. With 4 bases removed from V and 4 bases from J, the gap between germline ends came to 16 bases. The CDR3 runs 15 residues. The CDR3 nucleotides are TGTGCCAGCTCACAAGCTGGCGGGGCTTTCACTGAAGCTTTCTTT. It yields the protein CASSQAGGAFTEAFF.

J is TRBJ1-4 and V is TRBV28; TRBD1 matches at 7 bases. Germline assignment: CDR1 MDHEN and CDR2 SYDVKM. The ends lost 6 bases at V and 10 bases at J; junction bases unmatched: 14. This CDR3 has 15 amino acids. The CDR3 DNA is TGTGCCAGCAGGTCAACCGGGACAGTTAATCGAAAACTGTTTTTT. Translating gives CASRSTGTVNRKLFF.

There are a few counts of this clonotype. The V call is TRBV10-3, the J call TRBJ1-3; TRBD1 aligns across 8 bases. The V segment lost 5 bases and the J segment 0 bases; nucleotides outside the gene matches: 6. This CDR3 contains 16 residues. The germline CDR1 and CDR2 sequences are ENHRY and SYGVKD. CDR3 loop: CAISTGDRLSGNTIYF. The CDR3 region has the DNA TGTGCCATCAGTACCGGGGACAGGCTCTCTGGAAACACCATATATTTT.

The gene calls are TRBV20-1 and TRBJ2-7; a weak D match, TRBD1 (5 bases). The CDR3 length is 14 residues. Germline values: CDR1 DFQATT, CDR2 SNEGSKA (reference sequence). V was trimmed by 6 bases and J by 7 bases, leaving 22 bases between them. The CDR3 sequence is CSARQSLGYGEQYF. CDR3 in DNA: TGCAGTGCACGACAGAGCCTGGGCTACGGAGAGCAGTACTTC.